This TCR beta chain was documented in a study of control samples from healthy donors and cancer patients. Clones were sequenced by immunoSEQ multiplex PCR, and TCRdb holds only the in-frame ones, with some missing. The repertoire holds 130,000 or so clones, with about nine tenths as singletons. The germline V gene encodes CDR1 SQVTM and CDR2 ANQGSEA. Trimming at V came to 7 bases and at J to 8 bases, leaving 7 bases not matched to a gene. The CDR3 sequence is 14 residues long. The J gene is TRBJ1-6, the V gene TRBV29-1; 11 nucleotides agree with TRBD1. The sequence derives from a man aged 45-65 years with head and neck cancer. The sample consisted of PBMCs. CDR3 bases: TGCAGCGCTAGGACAGGGGGCGTTGATTCACCCCTCCACTTT. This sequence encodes CSARTGGVDSPLHF.